The text below deals with one TCR beta chain. It has no known antigen specificity. The sample holds no much larger clone one base away, and base qualities are not on file. These reads were obtained on an Illumina HiSeq 2500. Quantitative 5'-RACE with molecular barcodes was used to prepare TCR beta libraries. The authors processed their data as follows. A new computational method, built on a probabilistic model of VDJ rearrangement, was used to identify disease-linked TCR variants. TCRdb trimmed the raw reads at Q25, called clones with MiXCR and kept productive beta chains. Rows matching on CDR3 protein sequence are summarized as one entry with the most common DNA and genes. The authors' filters were not applied to this entry. The sample table records about 150,000 distinct CDR3 sequences; under 45% of these occur just once. The biggest ten clones account for 15% of the sample. The CDR3, cysteine through phenylalanine, is 15 amino acids long. Here the CDR3 DNA is all that survives: 45 bases in frame from base 1. Trimming takes 6 bases from V and 0 bases from J, and the germline ends sit 14 bases apart.

Synovial fluid samples were paired with blood samples taken from the same ankylosing spondylitis patients. The sample comes from a study of CD8 T cells in ankylosing spondylitis (dated by TCRdb to about 2017). Regarding the research as a whole: The study set out to find disease-linked TCR variants by profiling T cell receptor beta repertoires in ankylosing spondylitis patients and healthy donors. The full study cohort was made up of 25 to 30 ankylosing spondylitis patients and about a hundred healthy donors. Samples of peripheral blood were taken, and for ankylosing spondylitis patients, synovial fluid was collected as well. Here is what the overall study found, with its caveats: Blood from ankylosing spondylitis patients appeared to be characterized by a TCR beta motif composed of eight highly homologous amino acid variants. A CD8+ phenotype was shown by the disease-linked clones, which were found at relatively low frequencies in peripheral blood. Some motif variants were previously reported in synovial fluid and blood of reactive arthritis patients, suggesting common disease-initiation mechanisms. The disease-linked clones were reported to be significantly enriched in matched synovial fluid samples from ankylosing spondylitis patients.

The V and J genes are TRBV12-3 or TRBV12-4 and TRBJ1-1, with TRBD1 as a weak D call on 5 bases. Sequencing used synovial fluid, either unsorted or a sorted T cell fraction (not recorded which). The sequence derives from a male donor with ankylosing spondylitis. The sequenced DNA is TGTGCCAGCAGACACTTCCGGGACCTGAACACTGAAGCTTTCTTT. Its protein is CASRHFRDLNTEAFF.